This is a list of T cell receptor beta chains from one sample in a study of T cell responses to AZD1222 COVID-19 vaccine. The data were produced by immunoSEQ multiplex PCR, yet TCRdb's version contains in-frame clones alone and is incomplete. The sample holds tens of thousands of clones; nearly 90% are singletons and the top ten take roughly 1.2%. This material consisted of peripheral blood, taken 28 days after the second AZD1222 dose. Source of these receptors: an adult who received the AZD1222 COVID-19 vaccine. Each CDR3 is given with its conserved first and last residue.

>TRBV21-1
CASSGPLRTDSTTNEQFF
>TRBV19
CASTPRGEYDDGYTF
>TRBV7-8
CASSLGAIGTDSPLHF
>TRBV27
CASSSKLGGDYEQYF
>TRBV9
CASSEKDRDRTRPGGYTF
>TRBV5-1
CASSPRQGLGTEAFF
>TRBV5-1
CASSRLWTGGSDSGANVLTF
>TRBV5-1
CASSLEGRVYGYTF
>TRBV18
CASSPNVGVGTEAFF
>TRBV2
CASSGPQGAGASYEQYF
>TRBV5-1
CASSRAGDPQYF
>TRBV3-1/TRBV3-2
CASSQWVSADTQYF
>TRBV19
CASSMATRGGGNEQFF
>TRBV15
CATSRGGEDTEAFF
>TRBV2
CASRRDGNEKLFF
>TRBV28
CASGGASYYEQYF
>TRBV30
CAWSENSGPNTEAFF
>TRBV9
CASSLHRGEAFF
>TRBV15
CATSRDHTNSPLHF
>TRBV10-2
CASSGSPTGSNGYTF
>TRBV10-2
CASSESKVGYTF
>TRBV6-2/TRBV6-3
CASSNSRGGEQYF
>TRBV14
CASSQESSPVGGETQYF
>TRBV4-3
CASSQAETMNTEAFF
>TRBV7-2
CASSVAGQGGETQYF
>TRBV11-2
CASSSPYEQYF
>TRBV6-5
CAVSGSLYEQYF
>TRBV11-3
CASSRGTSIINEQFF
>TRBV13
CAGEGVRYGYTF
>TRBV27
CASSPSSGDSYNEQFF
>TRBV6-5
CASRRGGSQETQYF
>TRBV27
CASKDRTTGATNEKLFF
>TRBV18
CASSPQGAEETQYF
>TRBV3-1/TRBV3-2
CASSQLYEQYF
>TRBV6-5
CASRGQGYYGYTF
>TRBV4-3
CASSPVGRGRDTEAFF
>TRBV4-1
CASSQQRGGGGTIYF
>TRBV7-9
CASAPGVGGTDTQYF